The present T cell receptor beta chain was sequenced within a study of control samples from healthy donors and cancer patients (dated by TCRdb to 2018 to 2021). The germline V gene provides CDR1 MDHEN and CDR2 SYDVKM. V is cut by 6 bases and J by 4 bases, and the space between the germline ends is 22 bases. Inclusive of the bounding cysteine and phenylalanine, the CDR3 is 17 residues long. Left in the record is the CDR3 DNA by itself, 51 bases read in frame from the first base. For this clone: The antigen it recognizes is unknown. It has no much larger one-base neighbor in the sample; base qualities were not kept.

The library relied on the immunoSEQ multiplex PCR assay. The immuneACCESS repertoire file appears here via TCRdb, limited to in-frame rearrangements. These files lack a portion of the clones; in checked studies, under half of the deficit traces to unresolved V genes, and the cause of the others is not known. Counted in this sample were 120,000 to 150,000 clones; more than 90% of them appeared once. Of the sample, roughly 12% is held by the ten largest clones. Sequenced input: blood. The receptor was isolated from a man aged 25 to 40 in good health. This receptor chain uses TRBV28 and TRBJ1-3, with a tentative D gene TRBD1 over 6 matching bases. The sequence in DNA is TGTGCCAGCAGGTCGCCTCCGGGACACACTAGCGGAAACACCATATATTTT. The encoded protein is CASRSPPGHTSGNTIYF. Supplemented by the reference TRBV28 and TRBJ1-3 proteins around the CDR3, the complete variable domain is DVKVTQSSRYLVKRTGEKVFLECVQDMDHENMFWYRQDPGLGLRLIYFSYDVKMKEKGDIPEGYSVSREKKERFSLILESASTNQTSMYLCASRSPPGHTSGNTIYFGEGSWLTVV.